Detailed here is one T cell receptor (beta chain). This record comes from a study of blood T cell repertoires in COVID-19. Study background: Sites in the United States, Italy and Spain provided acute and convalescent COVID-19 samples. From T cells, B-cell-depleted T cells, or PBMCs came the material, which was cDNA or gDNA.

Germline CDR1 reads ENHRY; CDR2 reads SYGVKD. With V trimmed by 3 bases and J by 6 bases, 10 bases remained unmatched. The CDR3 sequence is 16 residues long. Per the authors' pipeline: Reference gene primer amplification gave estimated nucleated cell counts. Here immunoSEQ multiplex PCR was the method, and the copy in TCRdb shows in-frame clones only, minus some. V, J and clone size are taken as reported in that table, and D and trimming were inferred from the DNA itself. The table has some 120,000 clones, roughly 91% seen once. Material: peripheral blood. The chain employs TRBV10-3 and TRBJ1-4, with TRBD1 matching 7 bases. The TCR originated in a human donor in a cohort sampled during active COVID-19. The CDR3 DNA reads as TGTGCCATCAGTGATCGCCGAAGGGGGCAGGATGAAAAACTGTTTTTT. Residues: CAISDRRRGQDEKLFF.